A single sample gave rise to the 23 T cell receptor beta chains below, sequenced in a study of shared clonotypes between healthy human individuals. The repertoire was sequenced with immunoSEQ multiplex PCR; TCRdb's copy has only in-frame clones and lacks some. The table lists approximately 99,000 clones, about 71% of them singletons. Input material: memory CD8+ T cells sorted from blood. Subset in this sample: CD45RO+ cells pooled with CCR7-negative TemRA cells. The receptors here all came from a woman younger than 45 in good health.

The rearrangement links TRBV28 to TRBJ2-6; perhaps TRBD1 as D (5 bases). Looked up from germline, CDR1 is MDHEN and CDR2 is SYDVKM. V was cut by 6 bases and J by 0 bases, with 18 bases left in between. The CDR3 is made up of 18 amino acids. Here the CDR3 DNA reads TGTGCCAGCAGCTCCCGTGGGCAGGGCGACTCTGGGGCCAACGTCCTGACTTTC. This codes for CASSSRGQGDSGANVLTF.

The V gene is TRBV5-4, the J gene TRBJ2-7; D unresolved. The V gene's germline CDR1 is SGHNT and CDR2 YYREEE (reference sequence). This CDR3 comprises 16 residues. V shed 2 bases and J shed 1 base, with 16 bases lying between them. In nucleotides, the CDR3 is TGTGCCAGCAGCTTTAGTGGAGTCTCTAGTTCCTACGAGCAGTACTTC. Encoded protein: CASSFSGVSSSYEQYF.

This sequence joins TRBV19 and TRBJ1-1; 8 bases are a match to TRBD1. The germline CDR1 and CDR2 sequences are LNHDA and SQIVND (reference sequence). V dropped 5 bases and J dropped 3; count of bases not matched to a gene: 2. This CDR3 spans 13 amino acids. The CDR3 nucleotides read TGTGCCAGTAGTGTACAGGGGGACACTGAAGCTTTCTTT. This gives the protein CASSVQGDTEAFF.

The chain carries TRBV5-1 and TRBJ1-2; unclear D gene. The CDR3 totals 13 residues. Looked up from germline, CDR1 is SGHRS and CDR2 is YFSETQ. V lost 1 base, J lost 7 bases, and 11 bases lay in between. The CDR3 coding sequence is TGCGCCAGCAGCTTGACGGCTTCGGGTGGCTACACCTTC. Amino acids: CASSLTASGGYTF.

In its sample, this clone was seen a few times. V gene TRBV2 combines with J gene TRBJ1-3; no definite D call. CDR1 and CDR2 (germline): SNHLY, FYNNEI. The CDR3 sequence is 13 residues long. Trimming stripped 7 bases from V and 0 bases from J, with 7 bases between. The CDR3 DNA sequence: TGTGCCAGCACACCACGCTCTGGAAACACCATATATTTT. Its translation is CASTPRSGNTIYF.

The table lists this clone with a few counts. The chain uses TRBV5-8 and TRBJ1-5; TRBD1 is a possible D gene (5 bases). The CDR3 totals 15 residues. The V gene's germline CDR1 is SGHTS and CDR2 YDEGEE. V lost 1 base, J lost 3 bases, and 11 bases lay in between. In nucleotides, the CDR3 is TGTGCCAGCAGCTTGCGGGACCACTCCAATCAGCCCCAGCATTTT. It translates to CASSLRDHSNQPQHF. Drawing the rest from reference TRBV5-8 and TRBJ1-5, the complete variable domain is EAGVTQSPTHLIKTRGQQATLRCSPISGHTSVYWYQQALGLGLQFLLWYDEGEERNRGNFPPRFSGRQFPNYSSELNVNALELEDSALYLCASSLRDHSNQPQHFGDGTRLSIL.

This clone was seen only a few times. The chain carries TRBV6-1 and TRBJ1-2; 10 positions agree with TRBD1. The ends lost 8 bases at V and 3 bases at J; junction bases unmatched: 6. The CDR3 is made up of 14 amino acids. Germline V gene sequence: CDR1 MNHNS, CDR2 SASEGT. The CDR3 DNA follows: TGTGCCAGCTTGCCCGGGACAGGGGACTATGGCTACACCTTC. Translated: CASLPGTGDYGYTF.

Here the CDR3 DNA reads TGTGCCAGTAGTATCTGGGAGGGCACAGATACGCAGTATTTT. Translated, it gives CASSIWEGTDTQYF. The chain is built from TRBV19 and TRBJ2-3, with D possibly being TRBD2 (6 bases). Looked up from germline, CDR1 is LNHDA and CDR2 is SQIVND (reference sequence). The CDR3 contains 14 residues. V lost 3 bases to trimming and J lost 1 base, with 8 bases between them.

The chain couples TRBV14 to TRBJ2-1; D may be TRBD1 (6 bases). The V end lost 0 bases, the J end lost 6 bases, and 21 bases lay between the germline ends. The CDR3 contains 18 residues. Germline V lookup: CDR1 SGHDN, CDR2 FVKESK. The CDR3 loop reads CASSQDETGRPYGNEQFF. In DNA, the CDR3 is TGTGCCAGCAGCCAAGATGAGACAGGTAGGCCCTACGGCAATGAGCAGTTCTTC.

As to this clone: One base separates it from a far larger clone, so it is likely a read error. This chain connects TRBV10-1 to TRBJ1-1; weak D call: TRBD1 (5 bases). Germline-derived CDR1 and CDR2 are WNHNN and SYGVQD (reference sequence). This CDR3 contains 14 residues. V dropped 5 bases and J dropped 5 bases, with 15 bases sitting between them. CDR3: CASSSTDKGTEAFF. The CDR3 DNA reads as TGCGCCAGCAGTTCGACAGACAAGGGGACTGAAGCTTTCTTT.

The rearrangement joins TRBV30 to TRBJ2-6; D gene unclear. CDR1 and CDR2 from the germline V gene are GTSNPN and SVGIG (reference sequence). With 5 bases removed from V and 2 bases from J, the gap between germline ends came to 16 bases. The CDR3 length is 16 residues. DNA of the CDR3: TGTGCCTGGGCAAGGATAGGGCGACCTGGGGCCAACGTCCTGACTTTC. This sequence encodes CAWARIGRPGANVLTF.

The J gene is TRBJ2-5, the V gene TRBV4-2; weak D call: TRBD2 (5 bases). Near its end, the DNA agrees better with TRBJ2-7, so the J call may be wrong. Germline-derived CDR1 and CDR2 are LGHNA and YNFKEQ. The CDR3 spans 14 residues. The CDR3 reads CASSTRTSRYEQYF. For the CDR3, the DNA is TGTGCCAGCAGCACCAGGACTTCCCGCTACGAGCAGTACTTC.

This clone was counted between two and nine times. The chain uses TRBV7-9 and TRBJ1-5; weak D call: TRBD1 (6 bases). This CDR3 comprises 13 residues. Trimming pared 5 bases from V and 2 bases from J, leaving 7 bases between. Germline V gene data show CDR1 as SEHNR and CDR2 as FQNEAQ (reference sequence). CDR3 sequence reads: CASSPGGNQPQHF. The CDR3, as DNA: TGTGCCAGCAGCCCAGGGGGCAATCAGCCCCAGCATTTT.

The CDR3 nucleotides read TGTGCCAGCAGGGAGTACCAAGAGACCCAGTACTTC. It codes for CASREYQETQYF. The chain employs TRBV28 and TRBJ2-5; the D is unclear. The CDR3 totals 12 residues. Trimming took off 6 bases at V and 0 bases at J, with 5 bases between the two ends. In germline, CDR1 is MDHEN, CDR2 SYDVKM. Supplemented by reference TRBV28 and TRBJ2-5, the full variable domain reads DVKVTQSSRYLVKRTGEKVFLECVQDMDHENMFWYRQDPGLGLRLIYFSYDVKMKEKGDIPEGYSVSREKKERFSLILESASTNQTSMYLCASREYQETQYFGPGTRLLVL.

The rearrangement uses TRBV6-4 and TRBJ2-3, with TRBD2 identical over 9 bases. The CDR3 is 15 residues long. Germline trimming cut 3 bases from V and 1 base from J; bases unmatched to any gene: 2. The germline gives CDR1 MRHNA, CDR2 SNTAGT. CDR3 sequence: CASSERTSGTDTQYF. The CDR3 DNA reads as TGTGCCAGCAGTGAGAGGACTAGCGGCACAGATACGCAGTATTTT.

This clone was picked up a small number of times. One base separates it from a far larger clone, so it is likely a read error. The rearrangement links TRBV10-1 to TRBJ1-2, with D possibly TRBD1 on 5 matching bases. The V gene's germline CDR1 is WNHNN and CDR2 SYGVQD (reference sequence). The CDR3 has 13 residues. The CDR3 DNA is TGCGTCAGCAGTGATCGAGGGGACTATGGCTACACCTTC. This gives the protein CVSSDRGDYGYTF.

The chain combines TRBV6-6 with TRBJ2-3; 7 bases match TRBD1. V shed 2 bases and J 3 bases; nucleotides not matched to a gene: 5. This CDR3 has 15 residues. Germline V gene sequence: CDR1 MNHNY, CDR2 SVGAGI (reference sequence). CDR3 sequence (DNA): TGTGCCAGCAGTTACCTTGACAGGGATACAGATACGCAGTATTTT. Its protein product is CASSYLDRDTDTQYF.

The V and J genes are TRBV6-4 and TRBJ2-1, with 8 bases fitting TRBD2. Germline CDR1 MRHNA, CDR2 SNTAGT. CDR3 size: 15 residues. Trimming cost V 3 bases and J 7 bases; bases outside gene matches: 8. CDR3 in DNA: TGTGCCAGCAGTGAAGCAAGCGGGAGTGGTAATGAGCAGTTCTTC. It translates to CASSEASGSGNEQFF.

The chain recombines TRBV27 with TRBJ2-7; weak D call: TRBD2 (7 bases). The ends were cut back, 3 bases at V and 0 bases at J, with 12 bases in the middle. Looked up from germline, CDR1 is MNHEY and CDR2 is SMNVEV (reference sequence). The CDR3 length is 15 residues. This CDR3 reads CASSFGGGHSYEQYF. The CDR3 DNA reads TGTGCCAGCAGTTTTGGCGGGGGACACTCCTACGAGCAGTACTTC.

This clone was seen a few times. V gene TRBV6-4 combines with J gene TRBJ2-3, with 11 bases fitting TRBD2. Germline lookup yields CDR1 MRHNA and CDR2 SNTAGT. CDR3 size: 16 residues. J was trimmed by 5 bases and V by 5 bases; bases with no gene match: 9. The CDR3 is CASSPGLAGGGDTQYF. As DNA, the CDR3 is TGTGCCAGCAGTCCCGGGCTAGCGGGAGGAGGAGATACGCAGTATTTT.

V is TRBV28 and J is TRBJ1-3; D is unclear. The germline gives CDR1 MDHEN, CDR2 SYDVKM. This CDR3 contains 17 residues. With 5 bases removed from V and 0 bases from J, the gap between germline ends came to 17 bases. The CDR3 here is CASSPLRGSSSGNTIYF. The DNA for the CDR3 is TGTGCCAGCAGTCCCCTCCGGGGTTCAAGCTCTGGAAACACCATATATTTT.

The gene calls are TRBV5-1 and TRBJ1-6, with 7 bases lining up with TRBD1. The CDR3 is 14 amino acids. Trimming removed 1 base from V and 10 bases from J; junction bases left unmatched: 5. Per germline, CDR1 SGHRS and CDR2 YFSETQ. In nucleotides, the CDR3 is TGCGCCAGCAGCTTGCGACAGGGTGACTCACCCCTCCACTTT. This codes for CASSLRQGDSPLHF.

V gene TRBV30 combines with J gene TRBJ1-1; no definite D call. The CDR3 is made up of 13 amino acids. The germline gives CDR1 GTSNPN, CDR2 SVGIG (reference sequence). V was clipped by 0 bases and J by 6 bases, with 11 bases between them. The CDR3: CAWSVGDPAEAFF. DNA of the CDR3: TGTGCCTGGAGTGTTGGAGATCCGGCTGAAGCTTTCTTT.